The sequence of this T cell receptor (beta chain) was determined in a study of identical twins. There are many counts of this clonotype. Antigen specificity is unknown. Study-wide points: The study based its conclusions on cross-sectional statistical analysis and did not follow the same donors. Invariant MAIT and iNKT cells may have partly biased zero-insertion analyses.

This CDR3 contains 11 residues. The V and J ends lost 4 bases and 10 bases respectively, with 8 bases between them. CDR1 is MNHEY and CDR2 is SMNVEV in the germline V gene (reference sequence). TCRdb processed the 5' RACE reads anew with MiXCR; each CDR3 protein has one entry. The sample has a few hundred thousand distinct CDR3 sequences, less than 9% seen once. The same specimen was also included in a second study, on yellow fever vaccine responses in identical twins.

The sequence derives from a woman under 30 in good health. This chain uses TRBV27 with TRBJ2-1; D gene ambiguous. Sequencing was carried out using memory (CD45RO+) T cells sorted from blood. As DNA, the CDR3 is TGTGCCAGCAGTTCTGGGGTGGAGCAGTTCTTC. Residues: CASSSGVEQFF.